This TCR beta chain was retrieved from a study of early T cells in non-severe SARS-CoV-2 infection. The V gene's germline CDR1 is MNHNS and CDR2 SASEGT. The length of the CDR3 is 14 residues. V lost 4 bases to trimming and J lost 11 bases, with 17 bases between them. As part of library construction, unique molecular identifiers were attached to individual cDNA molecules. TCRdb fed the 5' RACE reads into MiXCR, producing one record per CDR3 protein. The sample has 50,000 to 75,000 distinct CDR3 sequences; approximately 12% are singletons. This chain connects TRBV6-1 to TRBJ1-4, with no clear D. Specimen: whole blood, collected at baseline. The origin of this receptor is an adult who was a healthcare worker with PCR-confirmed SARS-CoV-2 infection or an uninfected control (not recorded which). The donor label of this sample is uncertain. CDR3 bases: TGTGCCAGCAGTGGCGACGCAGGAATGGATAAACTGTTTTTT. This encodes CASSGDAGMDKLFF.